The source of this T cell receptor beta chain is a study of T-cell reconstitution after alpha-beta-depleted transplantation in children listed by TCRdb under 2016. Some background on the complete study: Using TCR repertoire profiling, the study followed T-cell immune reconstitution in a quantitative way in children after TCRalphabeta/CD19-depleted allogeneic hematopoietic cell transplantation. General conclusions and limits of the study: In some patients, high TCRbeta diversity at day 60 was attributed to recipient T cells and intrathymic progenitors that had survived conditioning. Hyperexpanded clone frequencies declined over subsequent months; after one year, T-cell counts and TCRbeta diversity were mostly attributed to newly produced T cells. The apparently early alphabetaT-cell count recovery about two months after transplant was reportedly dependent on only several hundred rapidly expanded clones derived from non-depleted graft cells.

Library prep was done by PCR. Sequencer: Illumina HiSeq 2500. To normalize quantification of the TCRbeta repertoire, the TCR libraries were built with molecular barcoding that relied on unique molecular identifiers. TCRdb ran its own pipeline on the public reads, namely fastp trimming at Q25 and MiXCR clone calling, and kept in-frame beta chains. Each CDR3 protein gets just one entry, which takes the most common genes and DNA from the rows behind it. This sample is represented by about 17,000 distinct CDR3 sequences; 9.5% to 15% of them were singletons. The top ten hold about 71% of the sample. V is cut by 4 bases and J by 2 bases, and the space between the germline ends is 9 bases. The CDR3 has 12 amino acids, counting the end cysteine and phenylalanine. Only the CDR3 portion is preserved as DNA: 36 bases, with reading frame beginning at the first base. The germline V gene sets CDR1 to SQVTM and CDR2 to ANQGSEA.

The treatment or condition label here, explained by the study, means: allogeneic hematopoietic cell transplantation with graft depleted of TCRalphabeta T cells and CD19 B cells. Transplant recipients were children who received TCRalphabeta/CD19-depleted allogeneic hematopoietic cell grafts. By share, this clonotype ranks as medium-sized (0.01 to 0.1%). Its antigen is unknown. Base quality data are lacking; no much larger clone is found one base away. Sequencing used PBMCs, mostly from graft donor cells, obtained 180 days after TCRalphabeta/CD19-depleted stem cell transplant. The TCR sequence derives from a boy under two years old who had a stem cell transplant for Wiskott-Aldrich syndrome, so the T cells may come from the graft donor. The rearrangement joined TRBV29-1 to TRBJ2-7; perhaps TRBD2 is the D gene, with 5 bases matching. The DNA sequence is given as TGCAGCGTTGCCAGCGGTACCTACGAGCAGTACTTC. It encodes CSVASGTYEQYF.